The clone carrying this T cell receptor beta chain was seen a handful of times. TCRdb re-called the 5' RACE reads through MiXCR, storing one row per CDR3 protein. In the table there are 50,000 or so distinct CDR3 sequences, about a quarter of which are singletons. This specimen belongs to a study of T-cell memory formation after mild COVID-19. Germline V lookup: CDR1 SGHRS, CDR2 YFSETQ. V dropped 4 bases and J dropped 10 bases, with 15 bases sitting between them. The CDR3 covers 14 residues. The sequenced material came from PBMCs or a T cell subset sorted from them (not recorded which). The chain has TRBV5-1 and TRBJ1-6, with unresolved D. The TCR sequence derives from a man between 18 and 35 years old who had mild COVID-19 (a few samples of this study predate the infection). Cell type and time point are not known. CDR3 sequence reads: CASSPVRTGSPLHF. The CDR3, as DNA: TGCGCCAGCAGCCCGGTAAGGACCGGCTCACCCCTCCACTTT.